A selection of T cell receptor beta chains follows, all from one sample in a study of shared clonotypes between healthy human individuals. The repertoire was sequenced with immunoSEQ multiplex PCR; TCRdb's copy has only in-frame clones and lacks some. The sample lists a few hundred thousand clones; 97% were seen once. The sequenced sample consisted of naive CD4+ T cells sorted from blood. The receptors shown here come from a woman younger than 45 in good health. CDR3s include the opening cysteine and the closing phenylalanine or tryptophan. Fields, in order: D gene, clone size, J gene, V gene, CDR3 protein, CDR3 DNA. The D gene is left open where the match is weak. Clone size is not always given. Where it is, it says once, few, many or a class for expanded clones.

>TRBD2|.|TRBJ2-7|TRBV6-6
CASSYGRGSDYEQYF
TGTGCCAGCAGTTACGGGAGGGGCTCGGACTACGAGCAGTACTTC
>.|.|TRBJ2-1|TRBV5-1
CASSGGTRPYNEQFF
TGCGCCAGCAGCGGGGGGACCCGCCCCTACAATGAGCAGTTCTTC
>TRBD1|.|TRBJ1-2|TRBV2
CATTLAGGAWLSDGYTF
TGTGCCACCACCTTGGCAGGGGGCGCTTGGTTGTCGGATGGCTACACCTTC
>TRBD1|.|TRBJ1-5|TRBV9
CASSVEGLETGDSNQPQHF
TGTGCCAGCAGCGTAGAGGGCCTGGAGACAGGGGATAGCAATCAGCCCCAGCATTTT
>.|.|TRBJ2-5|TRBV7-9
CASRPPGERFLETQYF
TGTGCCAGCAGACCACCAGGGGAGAGGTTTTTAGAGACCCAGTACTTC
>.|.|TRBJ2-7|TRBV7-8
CASSLTGTGHEQYF
TGTGCCAGCAGCTTGACGGGGACCGGCCACGAGCAGTACTTC
>TRBD2|.|TRBJ2-1|TRBV6-5
CASSYSGLAGFEQFF
TGTGCCAGCAGTTACTCGGGACTAGCGGGATTTGAGCAGTTCTTC
>TRBD1|once|TRBJ2-2|TRBV5-4
CASSGTGRGGELFF
TGTGCCAGCAGCGGGACAGGCCGGGGCGGGGAGCTGTTTTTT
>.|.|TRBJ2-7|TRBV27
CASKDYARDEQYF
TGTGCCAGCAAAGACTATGCGAGGGACGAGCAGTACTTC
>TRBD1|once|TRBJ2-2|TRBV27
CASPYQDRASGELFF
TGTGCCAGCCCCTACCAGGACAGGGCAAGTGGGGAGCTGTTTTTT
>.|.|TRBJ2-3|TRBV18
CASSPISTGFSTDTQYF
TGTGCCAGCTCACCAATTTCGACAGGTTTTAGCACAGATACGCAGTATTTT
>.|.|TRBJ2-7|TRBV11-1
CASAARSYEQYF
TGTGCCAGCGCGGCACGCTCCTACGAGCAGTACTTC
>.|.|TRBJ1-3|TRBV6-1
CASSEVGASGNTIYF
TGTGCCAGCAGTGAAGTGGGCGCGTCTGGAAACACCATATATTTT
>TRBD1|.|TRBJ2-2|TRBV11-3
CASSWTGGAVGELFF
TGTGCCAGCAGCTGGACAGGGGGCGCGGTCGGGGAGCTGTTTTTT
>TRBD2|once|TRBJ2-5|TRBV19
CASSIAAGEETQYF
TGTGCCAGTAGTATCGCAGCGGGGGAAGAGACCCAGTACTTC
>TRBD1|.|TRBJ1-2|TRBV6-5
CASRDDRDGYTF
TGTGCCAGCAGGGACGACAGGGATGGCTACACCTTC
>.|.|TRBJ2-4|TRBV27
CASSSHIAKNIQYF
TGTGCCAGCAGTTCGCACATAGCCAAAAACATTCAGTACTTC
>.|.|TRBJ2-2|TRBV18
CASSPTGELFF
TGTGCCAGCTCACCTACCGGGGAGCTGTTTTTT
>.|.|TRBJ1-2|TRBV21-1
CASSNGTPSLYGYTF
TGTGCCAGCAGCAACGGGACTCCCTCCCTCTATGGCTACACCTTC
>.|.|TRBJ2-1|TRBV4-2
CASSQEPRPYNEQFF
TGTGCCAGCAGCCAAGAACCGCGACCCTACAATGAGCAGTTCTTC
>.|.|TRBJ1-3|TRBV11-2
CASSLKPRRNTIYF
TGTGCCAGCAGCTTAAAACCCAGAAGAAACACCATATATTTT
>TRBD2|.|TRBJ2-7|TRBV10-3
CAISEFMASGSRYEQYF
TGTGCCATCAGTGAGTTCATGGCTAGCGGGAGTAGATACGAGCAGTACTTC
>.|.|TRBJ1-2|TRBV7-9
CASSSNPGYGYTF
TGTGCCAGCAGCTCTAATCCAGGGTATGGCTACACCTTC
>.|.|TRBJ2-1|TRBV11-3
CASSLGDLDEQFF
TGTGCCAGCAGCTTAGGGGACTTGGATGAGCAGTTCTTC
>TRBD1|.|TRBJ2-3|TRBV9
CASSVGQGMTDTQYF
TGTGCCAGCAGCGTGGGACAGGGAATGACAGATACGCAGTATTTT
>TRBD1|once|TRBJ2-1|TRBV2
CASSEQGQGYNEQFF
TGTGCCAGCAGTGAACAGGGACAGGGGTACAATGAGCAGTTCTTC
>.|.|TRBJ2-2|TRBV27
CASRVWADRTGELFF
TGTGCCAGCAGGGTCTGGGCAGACAGAACCGGGGAGCTGTTTTTT
>.|.|TRBJ2-5|TRBV5-5
CASSLDVGARETQYF
TGTGCCAGCAGCTTGGATGTAGGGGCAAGGGAGACCCAGTACTTC
>TRBD2|once|TRBJ2-5|TRBV5-1
CASSLPLAGAQETQYF
TGCGCCAGCAGCTTGCCCCTAGCGGGAGCTCAAGAGACCCAGTACTTC
>.|.|TRBJ1-2|TRBV19
CASTVGQNYGYTF
TGTGCCAGTACCGTCGGGCAGAACTATGGCTACACCTTC
>.|.|TRBJ1-1|TRBV6-5
CASSYGFGRMNTEAFF
TGTGCCAGCAGTTACGGATTTGGCCGGATGAACACTGAAGCTTTCTTT
>TRBD1|.|TRBJ2-2|TRBV9
CASSSNTGVLGTGELFF
TGTGCCAGCAGCAGTAACACAGGGGTACTTGGCACCGGGGAGCTGTTTTTT
>.|.|TRBJ1-4|TRBV10-3
CAISGGANEKLFF
TGTGCCATCAGTGGGGGGGCTAATGAAAAACTGTTTTTT
>TRBD1|.|TRBJ2-2|TRBV18
CASSPRDSTGELFF
TGTGCCAGCTCACCACGGGACAGTACCGGGGAGCTGTTTTTT
>TRBD2|.|TRBJ2-3|TRBV19
CASSRLASSTDTQYF
TGTGCCAGTAGCCGACTAGCCTCTAGCACAGATACGCAGTATTTT